This T cell receptor (beta chain) was captured in a study of response to subunit inactivated influenza vaccine. Per the germline V gene, CDR1 is KGHDR and CDR2 is SFDVKD. With 2 bases removed from V and 6 bases from J, the gap between germline ends came to 16 bases. The CDR3 runs to 15 residues. TCRdb re-called the RT-PCR reads through MiXCR, storing one row per CDR3 protein. The table lists about 500,000 distinct CDR3 sequences, 16% of them singletons. Here the sequenced sample was CD4+ T cells sorted from PBMCs, taken less than 30 months after vaccination. The receptor comes from a man aged 45 to 75 who received an inactivated influenza vaccine. The chain recombines TRBV24-1 with TRBJ2-7; the D gene could be TRBD1 or TRBD2 (6 bases each). The CDR3 nucleotides read TGTGCCACCAGTGATTCTAAGGGGGGATGGGCCGAGCAGTACTTC. Translation gives CATSDSKGGWAEQYF.